Below are 20 T cell receptor beta chains sequenced from a single sample in a study of blood T cell repertoires in COVID-19. TCRdb's copy holds only in-frame clones and misses some; the assay was immunoSEQ multiplex PCR. The sample lists some 120,000 clones, about 85% occurring once. Sequencing was performed on peripheral blood. These TCRs come from a woman aged 80 or over with COVID-19, enrolled during active disease.

The chain employs TRBV28 and TRBJ1-5, with D perhaps TRBD1 (5 bases). This CDR3 region has 14 residues. With 7 bases removed from V and 4 bases from J, the gap between germline ends came to 14 bases. From germline, CDR1 is MDHEN and CDR2 SYDVKM. CDR3 coding DNA: TGTGCCAGCACCAAGGGGTGGGAAAATCAGCCCCAGCATTTT. Translation: CASTKGWENQPQHF.

The genes are TRBV6-5 and TRBJ2-1, with TRBD1 matching 8 bases. Losses at the gene ends were 5 bases for V and 0 bases for J; bases not matched to a gene: 3. The CDR3 runs 15 residues. Germline lookup yields CDR1 MNHEY and CDR2 SVGAGI. In nucleotides, the CDR3 is TGTGCCAGCAGTAGACAGGGGAACTCCTACAATGAGCAGTTCTTC. Translated: CASSRQGNSYNEQFF.

This chain joins TRBV3-1 (or the pseudogene TRBV3-2) and TRBJ2-1, with 7 bases lining up with TRBD2. The CDR3 is made up of 16 amino acids. Germline CDR1 is LGHDT and CDR2 is YNNKEL (reference sequence). The V segment lost 4 bases and the J segment 6 bases; nucleotides outside the gene matches: 12. CDR3 sequence (DNA): TGTGCCAGCAGCCTGAAGGTGGGACTACCAACCAATGAGCAGTTCTTC. Amino acid sequence: CASSLKVGLPTNEQFF.

The V and J genes are TRBV4-2 and TRBJ2-2; tentative D call: TRBD2 (7 bases). CDR3 length: 17 residues. The V and J ends lost 4 bases and 4 bases respectively, with 19 bases between them. Germline CDR1 and CDR2: LGHNA and YNFKEQ. CDR3 in amino acids: CASSLFERRGGTGELFF. CDR3 DNA: TGTGCCAGCAGCCTTTTCGAACGTAGGGGGGGCACCGGGGAGCTGTTTTTT.

This clone was observed once. V gene TRBV4-1 combines with J gene TRBJ2-3; TRBD2 aligns across 9 bases. Germline lookup yields CDR1 MGHRA and CDR2 YSYEKL. The CDR3 contains 18 residues. The V gene end was trimmed by 1 base and the J gene end by 4 bases; junction bases not matched to a gene: 12. CDR3 sequence reads: CASSQGRGAGGRSDTQYF. The CDR3 bases are TGCGCCAGCAGCCAAGGGAGGGGAGCGGGAGGTCGATCAGATACGCAGTATTTT.

The chain recombines TRBV9 with TRBJ2-5; 7 nucleotides line up with TRBD1. The CDR3 has 15 residues. Germline CDR1 reads SGDLS; CDR2 reads YYNGEE. V dropped 0 bases and J dropped 3; count of bases not matched to a gene: 5. CDR3 protein: CASSVDVTGEETQYF. In nucleotides, the CDR3 is TGTGCCAGCAGCGTAGATGTCACAGGGGAAGAGACCCAGTACTTC.

V gene TRBV7-8 combines with J gene TRBJ2-6; the D gene is possibly TRBD1 (5 bases). Germline V CDR1 and CDR2: SGHVS, FQNEAQ. The CDR3 sequence is 19 residues long. The V and J ends lost 2 bases and 0 bases respectively, with 17 bases between them. The CDR3 loop is CASSLSETALFSGANVLTF. In DNA form, the CDR3 reads TGTGCCAGCAGCTTAAGTGAGACAGCTCTTTTCTCTGGGGCCAACGTCCTGACTTTC.

The V gene is TRBV9, the J gene TRBJ2-7, with D maybe TRBD2 (6 bases). This CDR3 comprises 16 residues. CDR1 and CDR2 (germline): SGDLS, YYNGEE. V lost 4 bases and J 2 bases, leaving 19 bases between the germline ends. The CDR3 loop is CASSPRDSRTTYEQYF. The CDR3 DNA is TGTGCCAGCAGCCCCCGGGACTCCAGGACGACCTACGAGCAGTACTTC.

As DNA, the CDR3 is TGTGCCAGTAGCCTCACCCAGCAGGGAACTGGAAACACCATATATTTT. Its protein product is CASSLTQQGTGNTIYF. The genes are TRBV19 and TRBJ1-3; TRBD1 might be the D (5 bases). Germline lookup yields CDR1 LNHDA and CDR2 SQIVND (reference sequence). The CDR3 loop spans 16 amino acids. V lost 6 bases to trimming and J lost 2 bases, with 17 bases between them.

The J gene is TRBJ1-6, the V gene TRBV19, with 7 bases identical to TRBD1. Germline V gene data show CDR1 as LNHDA and CDR2 as SQIVND (reference sequence). The junction had 12 bases not matched to a gene; V was cut back by 6 bases and J by 7 bases. The CDR3 contains 16 residues. CDR3: CASSPNDRVFNSPLHF. The CDR3 DNA reads as TGTGCCAGTAGCCCAAATGACAGGGTGTTCAATTCACCCCTCCACTTT.

Only one count was recorded for this clone. This chain connects TRBV4-3 to TRBJ1-6; D unclear. The germline CDR1 and CDR2 sequences are LGHNA and YSLEER. This CDR3 is 14 amino acids long. V dropped 3 bases and J dropped 6 bases, with 9 bases sitting between them. The CDR3 here is CASSQASANSPLHF. DNA of the CDR3: TGCGCCAGCAGCCAGGCAAGCGCTAATTCACCCCTCCACTTT.

In its sample, this clone was seen a few times. The chain joins TRBV19 to TRBJ1-5, with a weak D call TRBD1 (6 bases). The germline V and J ends were trimmed by 5 bases and 4 bases, with 15 bases remaining between them. CDR1 is LNHDA and CDR2 is SQIVND in the germline V gene (reference sequence). The CDR3 runs 15 residues. The CDR3 nucleotides are TGTGCCAGTAGTCAGGGAACGGACAGAAATCAGCCCCAGCATTTT. Translating it yields CASSQGTDRNQPQHF.

The chain employs TRBV7-6 and TRBJ2-5; 9 bases match TRBD1. Unmatched junction bases numbered 9, after V lost 5 bases and J lost 5 bases. CDR3 length: 15 amino acids. Germline assignment: CDR1 SGHVS and CDR2 FNYEAQ. CDR3 loop: CASSQQGQGGETQYF. CDR3 bases: TGTGCCAGCAGCCAACAGGGACAGGGCGGGGAGACCCAGTACTTC.

V gene TRBV12-3 or TRBV12-4 combines with J gene TRBJ1-5; D gene ambiguous. V lost 6 bases and J 4 bases, leaving 7 bases between the germline ends. The CDR3 consists of 12 residues. The CDR3 reads CASRLTNQPQHF. The CDR3 nucleotides read TGTGCCAGCAGACTGACTAATCAGCCCCAGCATTTT.

This chain connects TRBV27 to TRBJ2-6; D is perhaps TRBD2 (5 bases). The CDR3 runs 15 residues. CDR1 is MNHEY and CDR2 is SMNVEV in the germline V gene (reference sequence). V was cut by 3 bases and J by 1 base, with 7 bases left in between. The CDR3 DNA follows: TGTGCCAGCAGTTTGTCGGGGTCTGGGGCCAACGTCCTGACTTTC. Translating it yields CASSLSGSGANVLTF.

The chain combines TRBV6-1 with TRBJ2-7, with 10 bases fitting TRBD2. V lost 4 bases, J lost 0 bases, and 9 bases stayed unmatched. CDR3 length: 17 amino acids. Germline CDR1 reads MNHNS; CDR2 reads SASEGT. CDR3 sequence (DNA): TGTGCCAGCAGTGGGGGCCTACTAGCGGGAAGCTCCTACGAGCAGTACTTC. It translates to CASSGGLLAGSSYEQYF.

V is TRBV5-1 and J is TRBJ1-5, with TRBD1 as a possible D gene (6 bases). V lost 0 bases, J lost 7 bases, and 11 bases lay in between. The CDR3 length is 14 residues. Germline lookup yields CDR1 SGHRS and CDR2 YFSETQ. The CDR3 sequence is CASSLGTEEQPQHF. The CDR3 bases are TGCGCCAGCAGCTTGGGGACAGAGGAACAGCCCCAGCATTTT.

V and J are TRBV11-2 and TRBJ2-7; D might be TRBD2 (5 bases). Trimming took off 3 bases at V and 3 bases at J, with 21 bases between the two ends. The V gene's germline CDR1 is SGHAT and CDR2 FQNNGV. CDR3 size: 17 residues. DNA of the CDR3: TGTGCCAGCAGCTTTCAGGTGCCGAGGGAACTATTCTACGAGCAGTACTTC. It specifies CASSFQVPRELFYEQYF.

The chain uses TRBV28 and TRBJ1-1; D may be TRBD1 (6 bases). The germline CDR1 and CDR2 sequences are MDHEN and SYDVKM. The V gene lost 3 bases and the J gene lost 4 bases, with 12 bases spanning the gap. The CDR3 consists of 14 residues. The CDR3 DNA reads TGTGCCAGCAGTTTGACAGGCAGGACCACTGAAGCTTTCTTT. Amino acid sequence: CASSLTGRTTEAFF.

The rearrangement uses TRBV6-2 or TRBV6-3 and TRBJ2-1; 8 positions match TRBD1. CDR1 and CDR2 from the germline V gene are MNHEY and SVGEGT. The CDR3 length is 15 residues. With 5 bases clipped from V and 10 bases from J, the junction kept 13 bases outside the gene matches. This chain's CDR3 is CASSILPGGLQEQFF. The CDR3 nucleotides read TGTGCCAGCAGTATACTGCCAGGGGGCCTACAAGAGCAGTTCTTC.